These 24 T cell receptor beta chains originate from one sample sequenced in a study of T-cell memory formation after mild COVID-19. TCRdb ran MiXCR on the 5' RACE reads and lists one entry per CDR3 protein. Of approximately 260,000 distinct CDR3 sequences detected, roughly 17% appear once; the ten largest clones hold roughly a fifth. The sequenced material came from PBMCs or a T cell subset sorted from them (not recorded which). These receptors were obtained from a young man who had mild COVID-19 (a few samples of this study predate the infection). Cell type and time point are not known.

Only a few counts were recorded for this clonotype. The V call is TRBV3-1, the J call TRBJ2-5, with a possible D match to TRBD2 (6 bases). Deletions cut 5 bases from V and 2 bases from J, with 12 bases between. The CDR3 contains 14 residues. In germline, CDR1 is LGHDT, CDR2 YNNKEL (reference sequence). The CDR3 DNA follows: TGTGCCAGCAGCAGATTAGCGGTTCAAGAGACCCAGTACTTC. It codes for CASSRLAVQETQYF.

This chain connects TRBV5-1 to TRBJ2-1; 13 bases match TRBD2. This CDR3 is built from 18 residues. V was pared by 4 bases and J by 7 bases, with 14 bases of the junction left unmatched. Germline loops: CDR1 SGHRS, CDR2 YFSETQ. CDR3 protein: CASSDTGTSGAGGNEQFF. The DNA of the CDR3 is TGCGCCAGCAGCGATACCGGGACTAGCGGGGCCGGAGGGAATGAGCAGTTCTTC.

The chain employs TRBV20-1 and TRBJ1-5; D remains ambiguous. CDR3 length: 12 amino acids. Germline CDR1 DFQATT, CDR2 SNEGSKA (reference sequence). The CDR3 region has the DNA TGCAGCGAGGAAGTAGGCAATCAGCCCCAGCATTTT. Translating it yields CSEEVGNQPQHF.

This clonotype was observed a few times. V is TRBV24-1 and J is TRBJ2-1; 16 bases are shared with TRBD2. The germline V gene has CDR1 KGHDR and CDR2 SFDVKD. The CDR3 totals 17 residues. The J segment lost 3 bases and the V segment lost 6 bases, leaving 4 bases of the junction unmatched. The CDR3 spells CATSSGLAGGSYNEQFF. CDR3 nucleotide sequence: TGTGCCACCAGTTCGGGACTAGCGGGGGGGAGCTACAATGAGCAGTTCTTC.

The chain carries TRBV5-6 and TRBJ2-7; 7 bases are a match to TRBD1. This CDR3 is built from 15 residues. CDR1 is SGHDT and CDR2 is YYEEEE in the germline V gene. V shed 5 bases and J 1 base; nucleotides not matched to a gene: 9. CDR3 loop: CASRFRGQRSYEQYV. The CDR3 bases are TGTGCCAGCAGATTTCGGGGACAGAGGTCCTACGAGCAGTACGTC.

The chain joins TRBV3-1 to TRBJ2-7; TRBD2 might be the D (7 bases). The V gene lost 3 bases and the J gene lost 8 bases, with 8 bases spanning the gap. The CDR3 is 11 residues long. The germline V gene encodes CDR1 LGHDT and CDR2 YNNKEL (reference sequence). For the CDR3, the DNA is TGTGCCAGCAGCCAGGGGGGGCAGCAGTACGTC. It yields the protein CASSQGGQQYV.

The table lists this clonotype with a few counts. The chain employs TRBV18 and TRBJ1-1; D perhaps matches TRBD1 (5 bases). Trimming took off 6 bases at V and 3 bases at J, with 14 bases between the two ends. This CDR3 is 14 amino acids long. CDR1 and CDR2 (germline): KGHSH, LQKENI. The CDR3 sequence: CASSPTVRDTEAFF. CDR3 DNA: TGTGCCAGCTCCCCGACAGTTAGAGACACTGAAGCTTTCTTT.

In this sample, this clonotype turned up many times. CDR3 coding DNA: TGTGCCATCAGTGATCCCCATTTGGCTAGCTCCTACAATGAGCAGTTCTTC. As protein: CAISDPHLASSYNEQFF. The chain has TRBV10-3 and TRBJ2-1; no definite D call. The germline CDR1 and CDR2 sequences are ENHRY and SYGVKD. This CDR3 contains 17 residues. Trimming removed 3 bases at V and 0 bases at J, with 15 bases between.

CDR3: CASRLGEPNQSSYEQYV. As DNA, the CDR3 is TGTGCAAGTCGCTTAGGTGAACCGAATCAATCTTCCTACGAGCAGTACGTC. The V gene is TRBV12-2, the J gene TRBJ2-7. TRBV12-2 constitutes a pseudogene. The CDR3 covers 17 residues.

The chain couples TRBV20-1 to TRBJ2-7; D is unclear. This CDR3 is built from 13 residues. CDR1 DFQATT and CDR2 SNEGSKA come from the germline V gene (reference sequence). Trimming cost V 3 bases and J 6 bases, with 15 bases left between them. CDR3 loop: CSASPPPMGEQYF. In DNA, the CDR3 is TGCAGTGCTAGCCCCCCCCCAATGGGCGAGCAGTACTTC.

V is TRBV5-1 and J is TRBJ2-1; tentative D call: TRBD2 (5 bases). Trimming removed 4 bases from V and 8 bases from J, with 16 bases in between. Germline V gene sequence: CDR1 SGHRS, CDR2 YFSETQ. The CDR3 sequence is 14 residues long. The chain's CDR3 is CASSQTGLADEQFF. CDR3 nucleotide sequence: TGCGCCAGCAGCCAGACCGGGCTAGCCGATGAGCAGTTCTTC.

This clonotype was seen only a few times. The J gene is TRBJ2-3, the V gene TRBV5-1; no reliable D call. The CDR3 loop spans 14 amino acids. V shed 5 bases and J shed 2 bases, with 12 bases lying between them. Germline CDR1 is SGHRS and CDR2 is YFSETQ. Here the CDR3 DNA reads TGCGCCAGCAGTCGACATGAAAACACAGATACGCAGTATTTT. It translates to CASSRHENTDTQYF.

V gene TRBV29-1 combines with J gene TRBJ2-5; possibly TRBD2 for D (6 bases). V was pared by 4 bases and J by 1 base, with 7 bases between. There are 12 residues in the CDR3. Germline V gene sequence: CDR1 SQVTM, CDR2 ANQGSEA. The CDR3 region is CSVAGLQETQYF. The CDR3 DNA is TGCAGCGTTGCGGGACTCCAAGAGACCCAGTACTTC.

This clonotype has more than one count but fewer than ten. This rearrangement joins TRBV20-1 to TRBJ2-1; TRBD1 aligns across 8 bases. The CDR3 totals 13 residues. V dropped 8 bases and J dropped 6; count of bases not matched to a gene: 9. Per germline, CDR1 DFQATT and CDR2 SNEGSKA (reference sequence). CDR3: CSLGQGWSNEQFF. As DNA, the CDR3 is TGCAGTCTCGGACAGGGTTGGTCCAATGAGCAGTTCTTC.

The V gene is TRBV4-3, the J gene TRBJ2-1; D is unresolved. The CDR3 is made up of 14 amino acids. Trimming cost V 4 bases and J 3 bases, with 10 bases left between them. CDR1 is LGHNA and CDR2 is YSLEER in the germline V gene. CDR3 sequence reads: CASSREKVYNEQFF. The CDR3 DNA reads TGCGCCAGCAGCCGAGAGAAGGTCTACAATGAGCAGTTCTTC.

This rearrangement joins TRBV4-1 to TRBJ1-1; TRBD1 matches 8 bases. V was pared by 0 bases and J by 11 bases, with 11 bases of the junction left unmatched. The CDR3 contains 15 residues. Germline CDR1 MGHRA, CDR2 YSYEKL. The CDR3 DNA is TGCGCCAGCAGCCAAGAGGTCCGGACAGGGCTGGGTGCTTTCTTT. Translation: CASSQEVRTGLGAFF.

This clonotype was found a few times. V gene TRBV6-2 or TRBV6-3 combines with J gene TRBJ1-1; D remains unclear. Germline CDR1 and CDR2: MNHEY and SVGEGT. CDR3 length equals 10 residues. V lost 8 bases to trimming and J lost 2 bases, with 3 bases between them. The chain's CDR3 is CASGNTEAFF. CDR3 coding DNA: TGTGCCAGCGGAAACACTGAAGCTTTCTTT.

The sample holds a few counts of this clonotype. This sequence joins TRBV6-2 or TRBV6-3 and TRBJ1-5; 7 positions agree with TRBD1. Looked up from germline, CDR1 is MNHEY and CDR2 is SVGEGT. V trimming: 2 bases; J trimming: 7 bases; junction bases outside the gene matches: 8. The CDR3 contains 15 residues. CDR3 region: CASSYPWTGGQPQHF. The CDR3 region has the DNA TGTGCCAGCAGTTACCCATGGACAGGTGGACAGCCCCAGCATTTT.

This clonotype was recorded a few times. This rearrangement joins TRBV9 to TRBJ2-2, with TRBD2 identical over 14 bases. The V segment lost 3 bases and the J segment 4 bases; nucleotides outside the gene matches: 8. The CDR3 is made up of 18 amino acids. Germline V CDR1 and CDR2: SGDLS, YYNGEE. The CDR3 DNA reads TGTGCCAGCAGCGAGTCCCTGACTAGCGGGGGGGCCACCGGGGAGCTGTTTTTT. Translating gives CASSESLTSGGATGELFF.

The V gene is TRBV29-1, the J gene TRBJ1-3; no firm D call. The CDR3 contains 12 residues. CDR1 and CDR2 from the germline V gene are SQVTM and ANQGSEA. V dropped 4 bases and J dropped 4 bases, with 8 bases sitting between them. The CDR3 is CSVAFRGNTIYF. CDR3 coding DNA: TGCAGCGTTGCTTTTCGGGGAAACACCATATATTTT. Combining the CDR3 with reference TRBV29-1 and TRBJ1-3 gives the whole variable domain SAVISQKPSRDICQRGTSLTIQCQVDSQVTMMFWYRQQPGQSLTLIATANQGSEATYESGFVIDKFPISRPNLTFSTLTVSNMSPEDSSIYLCSVAFRGNTIYFGEGSWLTVV.

The chain combines TRBV18 with TRBJ2-3, with TRBD2 matching 9 bases. Per germline, CDR1 KGHSH and CDR2 LQKENI. V was pared by 1 base and J by 4 bases, with 6 bases of the junction left unmatched. CDR3 length: 16 amino acids. The CDR3 loop is CASSPLGGGGPDTQYF. The CDR3 nucleotides are TGTGCCAGCTCACCACTTGGCGGGGGGGGTCCAGATACGCAGTATTTT.

The chain has TRBV3-1 and TRBJ2-2; TRBD1 is a possible D gene (6 bases). Germline assignment: CDR1 LGHDT and CDR2 YNNKEL (reference sequence). The CDR3 is 16 residues long. Trimming left V 4 bases short and J 5 bases short, with 17 bases between. CDR3 DNA sequence: TGTGCCAGCAGCCCCGTAGGGCTCCAGGGGACCGGGGAGCTGTTTTTT. It translates to CASSPVGLQGTGELFF.

The J gene is TRBJ2-3, the V gene TRBV6-5, with 8 bases fitting TRBD1. The CDR3 covers 14 residues. Looked up from germline, CDR1 is MNHEY and CDR2 is SVGAGI. J lost 3 bases, V lost 6 bases, and 5 bases had no gene match. In nucleotides, the CDR3 is TGTGCCAGCAGGCTGACAGGGGTTACAGATACGCAGTATTTT. It encodes CASRLTGVTDTQYF.

This clonotype was recorded only once. The chain is built from TRBV7-2 and TRBJ1-3; possibly TRBD1 for D (6 bases). Germline V lookup: CDR1 SGHTA, CDR2 FQGNSA. V was shortened by 2 bases and J by 11 bases, with 13 bases between the two germline ends. The CDR3 extends over 13 amino acids. This CDR3 is CASSLSAGAAIYF. As DNA, the CDR3 is TGTGCCAGCAGCTTATCTGCGGGGGCGGCCATATATTTT.